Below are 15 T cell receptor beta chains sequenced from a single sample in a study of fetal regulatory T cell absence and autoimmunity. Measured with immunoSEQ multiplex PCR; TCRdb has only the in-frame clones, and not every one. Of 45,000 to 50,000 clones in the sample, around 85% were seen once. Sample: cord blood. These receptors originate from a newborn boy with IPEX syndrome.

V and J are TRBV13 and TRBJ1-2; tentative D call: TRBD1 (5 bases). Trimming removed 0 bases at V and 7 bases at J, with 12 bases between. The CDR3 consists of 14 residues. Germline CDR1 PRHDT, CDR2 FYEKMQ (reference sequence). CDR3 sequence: CASSLGAGGIGYTF. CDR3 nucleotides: TGTGCCAGCAGCTTAGGTGCTGGGGGGATTGGCTACACCTTC. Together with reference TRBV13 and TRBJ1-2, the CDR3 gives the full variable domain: AAGVIQSPRHLIKEKRETATLKCYPIPRHDTVYWYQQGPGQDPQFLISFYEKMQSDKGSIPDRFSAQQFSDYHSELNMSSLELGDSALYFCASSLGAGGIGYTFGSGTRLTVV.

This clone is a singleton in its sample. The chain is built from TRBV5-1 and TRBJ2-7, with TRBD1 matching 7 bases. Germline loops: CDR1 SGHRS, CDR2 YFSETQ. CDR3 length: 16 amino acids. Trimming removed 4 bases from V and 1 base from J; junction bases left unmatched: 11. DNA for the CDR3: TGCGCCAGCAGCCTGACCCGGACAGGCGATTCCTACGAGCAGTACTTC. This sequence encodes CASSLTRTGDSYEQYF.

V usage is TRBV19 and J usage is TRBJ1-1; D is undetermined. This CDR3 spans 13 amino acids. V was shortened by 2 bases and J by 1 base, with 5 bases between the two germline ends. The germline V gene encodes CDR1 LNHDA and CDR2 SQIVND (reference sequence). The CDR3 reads CASSIWGNTEAFF. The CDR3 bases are TGTGCCAGTAGTATATGGGGGAACACTGAAGCTTTCTTT.

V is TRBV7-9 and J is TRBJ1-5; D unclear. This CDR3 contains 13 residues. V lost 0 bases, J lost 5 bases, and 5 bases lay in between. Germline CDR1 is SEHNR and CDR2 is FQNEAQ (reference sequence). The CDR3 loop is CASSLAPDQPQHF. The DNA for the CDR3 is TGTGCCAGCAGCTTAGCACCGGATCAGCCCCAGCATTTT.

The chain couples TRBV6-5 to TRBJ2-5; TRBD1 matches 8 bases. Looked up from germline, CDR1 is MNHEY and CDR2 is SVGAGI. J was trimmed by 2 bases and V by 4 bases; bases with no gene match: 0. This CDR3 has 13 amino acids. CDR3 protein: CASSWDRQETQYF. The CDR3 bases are TGTGCCAGCAGTTGGGACAGGCAAGAGACCCAGTACTTC.

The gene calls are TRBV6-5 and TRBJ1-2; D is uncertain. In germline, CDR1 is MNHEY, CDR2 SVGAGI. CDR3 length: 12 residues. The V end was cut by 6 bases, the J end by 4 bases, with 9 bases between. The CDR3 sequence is CASRTDFYGYTF. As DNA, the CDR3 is TGTGCCAGCAGAACAGACTTCTATGGCTACACCTTC.

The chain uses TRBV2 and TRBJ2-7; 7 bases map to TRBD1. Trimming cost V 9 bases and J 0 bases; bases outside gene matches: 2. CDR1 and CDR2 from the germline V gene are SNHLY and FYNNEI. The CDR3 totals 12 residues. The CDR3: CARGDSSYEQYF. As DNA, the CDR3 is TGTGCCAGGGGGGACAGCTCCTACGAGCAGTACTTC. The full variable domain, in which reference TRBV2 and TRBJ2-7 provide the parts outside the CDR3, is EPEVTQTPSHQVTQMGQEVILRCVPISNHLYFYWYRQILGQKVEFLVSFYNNEISEKSEIFDDQFSVERPDGSNFTLKIRSTKLEDSAMYFCARGDSSYEQYFGPGTRLTVT.

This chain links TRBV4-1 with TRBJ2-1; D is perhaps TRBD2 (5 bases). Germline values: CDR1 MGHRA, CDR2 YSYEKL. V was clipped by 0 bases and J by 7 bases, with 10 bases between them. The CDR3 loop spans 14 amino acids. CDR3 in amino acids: CASSQDPPGNEQFF. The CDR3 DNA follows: TGCGCCAGCAGCCAAGATCCCCCGGGGAATGAGCAGTTCTTC.

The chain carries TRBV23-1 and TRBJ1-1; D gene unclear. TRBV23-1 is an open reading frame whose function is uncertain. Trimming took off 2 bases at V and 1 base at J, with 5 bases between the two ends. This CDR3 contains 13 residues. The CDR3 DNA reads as TGCGCCAGCAGTCAACGACAGAACACTGAAGCTTTCTTT. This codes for CASSQRQNTEAFF.

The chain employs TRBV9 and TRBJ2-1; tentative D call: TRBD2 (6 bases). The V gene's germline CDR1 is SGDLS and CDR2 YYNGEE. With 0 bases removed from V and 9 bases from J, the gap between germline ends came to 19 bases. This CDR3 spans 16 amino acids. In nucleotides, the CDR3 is TGTGCCAGCAGCGTAGCAGAGGGACTCCCATACTCTGAGCAGTTCTTC. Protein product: CASSVAEGLPYSEQFF.

CDR3 residues: CASSPGTGGLGNQPQHF. The CDR3 DNA reads TGCGCCAGCAGCCCAGGGACAGGGGGGTTAGGCAATCAGCCCCAGCATTTT. The chain is built from TRBV5-1 and TRBJ1-5, with 11 positions matching TRBD1. Per germline, CDR1 SGHRS and CDR2 YFSETQ. The CDR3 is 17 residues long. Trimming at V came to 4 bases and at J to 2 bases, leaving 8 bases not matched to a gene.

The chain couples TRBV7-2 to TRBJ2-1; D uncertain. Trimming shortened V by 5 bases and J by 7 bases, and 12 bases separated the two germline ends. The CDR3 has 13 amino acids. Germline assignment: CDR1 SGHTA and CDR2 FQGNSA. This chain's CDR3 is CASSLRLGNEQFF. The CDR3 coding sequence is TGTGCCAGCAGCCTTAGGCTTGGGAATGAGCAGTTCTTC.

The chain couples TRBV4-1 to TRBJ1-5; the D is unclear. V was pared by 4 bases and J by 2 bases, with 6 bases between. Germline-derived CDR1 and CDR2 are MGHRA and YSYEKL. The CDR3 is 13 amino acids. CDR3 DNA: TGCGCCAGCAGCCCCGGGGGCAATCAGCCCCAGCATTTT. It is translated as CASSPGGNQPQHF.

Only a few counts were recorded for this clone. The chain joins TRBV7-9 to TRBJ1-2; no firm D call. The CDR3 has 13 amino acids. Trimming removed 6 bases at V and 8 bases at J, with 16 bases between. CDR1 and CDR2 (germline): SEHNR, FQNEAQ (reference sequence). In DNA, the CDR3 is TGTGCCAGCAGGGGAATGTCGGGCGGCGGCTACACCTTC. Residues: CASRGMSGGGYTF. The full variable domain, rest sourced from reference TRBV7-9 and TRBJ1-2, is DTGVSQNPRHKITKRGQNVTFRCDPISEHNRLYWYRQTLGQGPEFLTYFQNEAQLEKSRLLSDRFSAERPKGSFSTLEIQRTEQGDSAMYLCASRGMSGGGYTFGSGTRLTVV.

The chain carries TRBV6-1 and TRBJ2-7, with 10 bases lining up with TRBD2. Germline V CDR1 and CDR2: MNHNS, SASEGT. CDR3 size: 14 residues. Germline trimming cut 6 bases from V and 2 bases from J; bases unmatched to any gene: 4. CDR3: CASRKREGAYEQYF. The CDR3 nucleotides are TGTGCCAGCAGAAAGCGGGAGGGGGCCTACGAGCAGTACTTC.